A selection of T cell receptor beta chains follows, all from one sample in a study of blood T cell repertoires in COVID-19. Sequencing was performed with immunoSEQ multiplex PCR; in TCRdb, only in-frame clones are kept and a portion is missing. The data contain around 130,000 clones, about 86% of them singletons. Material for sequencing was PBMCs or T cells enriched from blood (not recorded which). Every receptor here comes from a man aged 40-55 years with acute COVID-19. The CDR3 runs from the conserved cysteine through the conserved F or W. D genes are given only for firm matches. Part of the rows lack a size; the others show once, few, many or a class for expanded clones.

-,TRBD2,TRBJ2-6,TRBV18,TGTGCCAGCTCACCCTACGCGGGAGGGGCTCACTCTGGGGCCAACGTCCTGACTTTC,CASSPYAGGAHSGANVLTF
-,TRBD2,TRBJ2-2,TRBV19,TGTGCCAGTTGCGGGGGAAACACCGGGGAGCTGTTTTTT,CASCGGNTGELFF
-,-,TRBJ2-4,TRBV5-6,TGTGCCAGCAGCTTACAGGGCGAGGACATTCAGTACTTC,CASSLQGEDIQYF
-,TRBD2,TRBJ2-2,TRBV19,TGTGCCAGTAGTTTTGGACTAGAGACCGGGGAGCTGTTTTTT,CASSFGLETGELFF
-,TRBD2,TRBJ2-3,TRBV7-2,TGTGCCAGCAGCTTCGGACTAGCGGGAGCGGCAGATACGCAGTATTTT,CASSFGLAGAADTQYF
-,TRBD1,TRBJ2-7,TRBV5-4,TGTGCCAGCAGCTTGGGAACGACAGGGTCCTACGAGCAGTACTTC,CASSLGTTGSYEQYF
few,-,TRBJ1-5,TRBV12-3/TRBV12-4,TGTGCCAGCACCGGACAGCGTAATCAGCCCCAGCATTTT,CASTGQRNQPQHF
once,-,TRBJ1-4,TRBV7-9,TGTGCCAGCAGCTTAGAAGGGGATGGCGGAAAACTGTTTTTT,CASSLEGDGGKLFF
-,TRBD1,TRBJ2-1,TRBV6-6,TGTGCCAGCAGTTACTTGGGACAGGAGAATGAGCAGTTCTTC,CASSYLGQENEQFF
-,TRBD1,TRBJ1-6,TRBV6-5,TGTGCCAGCAACGGACAGGGGGCAAGTTCACCCCTCCACTTT,CASNGQGASSPLHF
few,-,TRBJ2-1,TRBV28,TGTGCCAGCAGTTTACGGTGGAATGAGCAGTTCTTC,CASSLRWNEQFF
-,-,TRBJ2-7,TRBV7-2,TGTGCCAGCAGCTTAGGACCTACTGGGAGCTACGAGCAGTACTTC,CASSLGPTGSYEQYF
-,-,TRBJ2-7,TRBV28,TGTGCCAGCAGTTTATTTCCAGGGCCGGTGTACGAGCAGTACTTC,CASSLFPGPVYEQYF
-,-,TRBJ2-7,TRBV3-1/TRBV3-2,TGTGCCAGCAGCCCCTCTGAACCCAGAGAGCAGTACTTC,CASSPSEPREQYF
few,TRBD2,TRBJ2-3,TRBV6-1,TGTGCCAGCAGTGATAAGCGGGGAGATACGCAGTATTTT,CASSDKRGDTQYF
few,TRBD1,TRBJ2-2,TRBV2,TGTGCCAGCACCGCCGGGACAGGGGTAACCGGGGAGCTGTTTTTT,CASTAGTGVTGELFF
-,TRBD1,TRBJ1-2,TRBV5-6,TGTGCCAGCAGTTTCCAGGGGACAGGTGCTTATGGCTACACCTTC,CASSFQGTGAYGYTF
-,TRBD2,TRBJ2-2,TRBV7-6,TGTGCCAGCAGCTTAGCCTGGACTAGCGACACCGGGGAGCTGTTTTTT,CASSLAWTSDTGELFF
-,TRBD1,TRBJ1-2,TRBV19,TGTGCTACAGGGGGTTATGGCTACACCTTC,CATGGYGYTF
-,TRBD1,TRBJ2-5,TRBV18,TGTGCCAGCTCACCACCGGGACAGGCAAAAGAGACCCAGTACTTC,CASSPPGQAKETQYF
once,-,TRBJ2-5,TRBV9,TGTGCCAGCAGCGTATTAGACAACCAAGAGACCCAGTACTTC,CASSVLDNQETQYF
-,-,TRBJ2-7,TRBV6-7,TGTGCCAGCAGCACCGGGACTTCTCGGTCTCCCTTCCTCTACGAGCAGTACTTC,CASSTGTSRSPFLYEQYF
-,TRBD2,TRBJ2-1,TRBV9,TGTGCCAGCAGCGTAGCGTTAAGCGGGGGTGTTAGCTCCTACAATGAGCAGTTCTTC,CASSVALSGGVSSYNEQFF
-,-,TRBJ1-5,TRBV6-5,TGTGCCACAGGACAGCCCAATCAGCCCCAGCATTTT,CATGQPNQPQHF
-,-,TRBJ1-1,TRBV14,TGTGCCAGCAGTCGGATAACCCGGGGTGAAGCTTTCTTT,CASSRITRGEAFF
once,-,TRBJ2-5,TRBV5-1,TGCGCCAGCAGCTTCCAACAGGGAGGGGAGACCCAGTACTTC,CASSFQQGGETQYF
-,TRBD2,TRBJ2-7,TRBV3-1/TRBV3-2,TGTGCCAGCAGCCCCGAGATAGCGGGAGAAAACGAGCAGTACTTC,CASSPEIAGENEQYF
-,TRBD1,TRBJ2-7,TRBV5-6,TGTGCCAGCAGCTTGCGTACAGGGGTCGTCTACGAGCAGTACTTC,CASSLRTGVVYEQYF
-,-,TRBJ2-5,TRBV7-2,TGTGCCAGCAGCTTCTATACGGGTTACCAAGAGACCCAGTACTTC,CASSFYTGYQETQYF
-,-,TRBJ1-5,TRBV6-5,TGTGCCACTGTCGGGGGGATCGGTCAGCCCCAGCATTTT,CATVGGIGQPQHF
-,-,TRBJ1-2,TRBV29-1,TGCAGCGTTAGCCGAGCTAACTATGGCTACACCTTC,CSVSRANYGYTF
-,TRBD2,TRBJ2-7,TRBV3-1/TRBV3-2,TGTGCCAGCAGCCCCCGAGGACTAGCCTACGAGCAGTACTTC,CASSPRGLAYEQYF
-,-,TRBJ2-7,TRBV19,TGTGCCAGTACTGCGGGGGCCTCTGACTCCTACGAGCAGTACTTC,CASTAGASDSYEQYF
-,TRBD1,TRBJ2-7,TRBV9,TGTGCCAGCAGTCGACAGGGATCCGAGCAGTACTTC,CASSRQGSEQYF
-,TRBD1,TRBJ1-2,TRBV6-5,TGTGCCAGCAGCAGCAGGGGGCATGGCTACACCTTC,CASSSRGHGYTF
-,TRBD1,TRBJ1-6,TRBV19,TGTGCCAGTAGTATGACAGGGGGACACCGACCCCTCCACTTT,CASSMTGGHRPLHF
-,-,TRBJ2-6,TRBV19,TGTGCCAGTAGTAAGGGGAAAATTGGGTCTGGGGCCAACGTCCTGACTTTC,CASSKGKIGSGANVLTF
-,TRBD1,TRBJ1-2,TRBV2,TGTGCCAGCAGTGAAGGACAGGGGGACGGCTACACCTTC,CASSEGQGDGYTF
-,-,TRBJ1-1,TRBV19,TGTGCCAGTACGGGGAGGGTAGTGAACACTGAAGCTTTCTTT,CASTGRVVNTEAFF
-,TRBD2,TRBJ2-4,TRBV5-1,TGCGCCAGCAGCCGTTCCCTAGCGGGAGATGACATTCAGTACTTC,CASSRSLAGDDIQYF
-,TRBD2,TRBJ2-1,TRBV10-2,TGCGCCAGCAGTGAGCAGCGGGGATTCTACAATGAGCAGTTCTTC,CASSEQRGFYNEQFF
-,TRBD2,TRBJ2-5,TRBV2,TGTGCCAGCAGTGCTAGCGGGCAAGAGACCCAGTACTTC,CASSASGQETQYF
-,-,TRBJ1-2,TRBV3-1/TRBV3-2,TGTGCCAGCAGCCAAGATTCACAGGTTCTTAGTGGCTACACCTTC,CASSQDSQVLSGYTF
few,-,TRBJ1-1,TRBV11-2,TGTGCCAGCAGTTATTCTTCTAACACTGAAGCTTTCTTT,CASSYSSNTEAFF
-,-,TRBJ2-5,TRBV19,TGTGCCAGTAGTATCGGTACCCAAGAGACCCAGTACTTC,CASSIGTQETQYF
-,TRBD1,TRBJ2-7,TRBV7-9,TGTGCCAGCAAGGGGGACAGTTATTACGAGCAGTACTTC,CASKGDSYYEQYF
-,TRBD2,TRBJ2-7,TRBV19,TGTGCCAGTAGACGGTCTCCGGGACTAGCGGGTTACGAGCAGTACTTC,CASRRSPGLAGYEQYF
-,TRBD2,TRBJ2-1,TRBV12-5,TGTGCTAGTGGTTTGGCCCACCATACTAGCGGGAGTAGTAATGAGCAGTTCTTC,CASGLAHHTSGSSNEQFF
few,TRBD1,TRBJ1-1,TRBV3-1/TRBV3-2,TGTGCCAGCAGCCATGCAGGGGGCGGGAACACTGAAGCTTTCTTT,CASSHAGGGNTEAFF
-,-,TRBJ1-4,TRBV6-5,TGTGCCAGCGAAAGGGGCCAGGCAGGCGAAAAACTGTTTTTT,CASERGQAGEKLFF
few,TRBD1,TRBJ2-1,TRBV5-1,TGCGCCAGCAGTTTCGGGGACAGAAACAATGAGCAGTTCTTC,CASSFGDRNNEQFF
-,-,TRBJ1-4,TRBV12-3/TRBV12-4,TGTGCCAGCAGTTCTGATGAAAAACTGTTTTTT,CASSSDEKLFF
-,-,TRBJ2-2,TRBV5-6,TGTGCCAGCAGCTTGGGTGGGAGAAACACCGGGGAGCTGTTTTTT,CASSLGGRNTGELFF
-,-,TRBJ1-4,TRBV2,TGTGCCAGCAGCGCGCTTGGGAGAGCAAGGGAAAAACTGTTTTTT,CASSALGRAREKLFF
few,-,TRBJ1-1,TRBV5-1,TGCGCCAGCAGCTCCCAGGAACCAGTCAACACTGAAGCTTTCTTT,CASSSQEPVNTEAFF